Below, 32 T cell receptor beta chains from the same sample are listed, as sequenced in a study of T cell responses to AZD1222 COVID-19 vaccine. Clones were read by immunoSEQ multiplex PCR, and TCRdb kept only the in-frame ones, dropping some. The data contain 150,000 or so clones, approximately 89% of them singletons. The sample was peripheral blood, taken 28 days after the second AZD1222 dose. Every receptor here comes from an adult who received the AZD1222 COVID-19 vaccine.

The rearrangement links TRBV6-1 to TRBJ2-5; D is perhaps TRBD1 (5 bases). Germline V gives CDR1 MNHNS, CDR2 SASEGT. V gave up 3 bases and J gave up 0 bases, with 8 bases separating them. CDR3 length equals 14 residues. The CDR3 nucleotides are TGTGCCAGCAGTGACGACAGAAACCAAGAGACCCAGTACTTC. Translation: CASSDDRNQETQYF.

The V call is TRBV19, the J call TRBJ2-2; perhaps D is TRBD1 or TRBD2 (5 bases each). V shed 6 bases and J shed 4 bases, with 15 bases lying between them. The CDR3 is made up of 15 amino acids. The germline V gene has CDR1 LNHDA and CDR2 SQIVND (reference sequence). The CDR3 loop reads CASSPTGTSTGELFF. The DNA of the CDR3 is TGTGCCAGTAGCCCAACCGGGACCTCCACCGGGGAGCTGTTTTTT.

This clone was detected once. Here the CDR3 DNA reads TGTGCCAGCAGCTTCAGTCCAGATACGCAGTATTTT. Protein sequence: CASSFSPDTQYF. The chain carries TRBV5-6 and TRBJ2-3, with D unresolved. The V gene's germline CDR1 is SGHDT and CDR2 YYEEEE. Trimming removed 2 bases from V and 4 bases from J, with 5 bases in between. The CDR3 is 12 amino acids.

J is TRBJ2-3 and V is TRBV6-2 or TRBV6-3; 14 nucleotides agree with TRBD2. CDR3 length: 19 residues. Germline lookup yields CDR1 MNHEY and CDR2 SVGEGT. V was clipped by 5 bases and J by 0 bases; unmatched bases: 10. CDR3 sequence: CASSRRGTSGGSSTDTQYF. CDR3 nucleotide sequence: TGTGCCAGCAGTAGGCGAGGGACTAGCGGGGGATCTAGCACAGATACGCAGTATTTT.

This clone was counted once. The chain uses TRBV3-1 (or the pseudogene TRBV3-2) and TRBJ2-5; unclear D gene. Trimming removed 0 bases from V and 3 bases from J, with 11 bases in between. CDR3 length: 15 residues. Germline values: CDR1 LGHDT, CDR2 YNNKEL (reference sequence). This CDR3 is CASSQDRTYKETQYF. DNA of the CDR3: TGTGCCAGCAGCCAAGATCGAACTTACAAAGAGACCCAGTACTTC.

The V and J genes are TRBV29-1 and TRBJ1-2; possibly TRBD1 for D (6 bases). The V end lost 0 bases, the J end lost 3 bases, and 11 bases lay between the germline ends. Germline V gene lookup returns CDR1 SQVTM and CDR2 ANQGSEA. This CDR3 comprises 14 residues. The CDR3 coding sequence is TGCAGCGTTGAAGATGAGGGGGGGCACTATGGCTACACCTTC. Amino acids: CSVEDEGGHYGYTF.

The rearrangement joins TRBV5-6 to TRBJ2-2, with TRBD1 as a possible D gene (6 bases). V was trimmed by 2 bases and J by 0 bases, leaving 11 bases between them. Germline V gives CDR1 SGHDT, CDR2 YYEEEE. The CDR3 spans 16 residues. In DNA form, the CDR3 reads TGTGCCAGCAGCTTCCCACAGGGCTCGAACACCGGGGAGCTGTTTTTT. Translated, it gives CASSFPQGSNTGELFF.

The chain combines TRBV14 with TRBJ1-1; 7 bases match TRBD1. This CDR3 contains 14 residues. Unmatched junction bases numbered 7, after V lost 5 bases and J lost 4 bases. Germline CDR1 and CDR2: SGHDN and FVKESK. CDR3 sequence: CASSFKTGITEAFF. CDR3 nucleotide sequence: TGTGCCAGCAGCTTTAAGACAGGGATCACTGAAGCTTTCTTT.

The gene calls are TRBV19 and TRBJ1-4; D not certain. The CDR3 loop spans 15 amino acids. Germline CDR1 LNHDA, CDR2 SQIVND (reference sequence). Trimming shortened V by 1 base and J by 6 bases, and 12 bases separated the two germline ends. For the CDR3, the DNA is TGTGCCAGTAGTATAGTCTCGACACCGGATGAAAAACTGTTTTTT. Protein: CASSIVSTPDEKLFF. Combining the CDR3 with reference TRBV19 and TRBJ1-4 gives the whole variable domain DGGITQSPKYLFRKEGQNVTLSCEQNLNHDAMYWYRQDPGQGLRLIYYSQIVNDFQKGDIAEGYSVSREKKESFPLTVTSAQKNPTAFYLCASSIVSTPDEKLFFGSGTQLSVL.

The V gene is TRBV5-1, the J gene TRBJ1-4; perhaps TRBD1 as D (5 bases). V dropped 5 bases and J dropped 8 bases, with 19 bases sitting between them. CDR3 size: 15 residues. In germline, CDR1 is SGHRS, CDR2 YFSETQ. The DNA of the CDR3 is TGCGCCAGCAGGGACCGACAGATACTGGGGGAAAAACTGTTTTTT. Translating it yields CASRDRQILGEKLFF.

The chain is built from TRBV12-3 or TRBV12-4 and TRBJ2-7; 7 bases are a match to TRBD2. The CDR3 totals 12 residues. The V segment lost 5 bases and the J segment 13 bases; nucleotides outside the gene matches: 11. This chain's CDR3 is CASSTGLTNSYF. DNA for the CDR3: TGTGCCAGCAGTACGGGACTAACGAACTCTTACTTC.

This clone was observed once. This chain links TRBV6-2 or TRBV6-3 with TRBJ1-1; D remains ambiguous. This CDR3 has 13 amino acids. V was shortened by 2 bases and J by 4 bases, with 8 bases between the two germline ends. Germline V CDR1 and CDR2: MNHEY, SVGEGT. The DNA of the CDR3 is TGTGCCAGCAGTTACGGTTTCGGCACTGAAGCTTTCTTT. It specifies CASSYGFGTEAFF.

The chain recombines TRBV4-2 with TRBJ2-3; TRBD2 is a possible D gene (6 bases). The germline gives CDR1 LGHNA, CDR2 YNFKEQ. Trimming stripped 0 bases from V and 2 bases from J, with 12 bases between. The CDR3 loop spans 16 amino acids. The chain's CDR3 is CASSQEETSYTDTQYF. CDR3 bases: TGTGCCAGCAGCCAAGAAGAAACTAGCTACACAGATACGCAGTATTTT.

The chain links TRBV6-5 to TRBJ1-4, with 9 nucleotides matching TRBD1. V lost 5 bases, J lost 6 bases, and 7 bases stayed unmatched. The CDR3 has 15 amino acids. The V gene's germline CDR1 is MNHEY and CDR2 SVGAGI. The CDR3 loop reads CASSRTGGAYEKLFF. CDR3 DNA: TGTGCCAGCAGTCGCACAGGGGGCGCGTATGAAAAACTGTTTTTT.

V and J are TRBV9 and TRBJ2-7; tentatively, D is TRBD1 (5 bases). With 4 bases removed from V and 0 bases from J, the gap between germline ends came to 17 bases. CDR3 size: 16 residues. Germline V gene sequence: CDR1 SGDLS, CDR2 YYNGEE. CDR3 loop: CASSSGPTDSSYEQYF. The DNA for the CDR3 is TGTGCCAGCAGCTCAGGACCGACCGACAGCTCCTACGAGCAGTACTTC.

In this sample, this clone turned up a few times. The CDR3 is CASRATGDRTEAFF. The CDR3 bases are TGTGCCAGCAGAGCTACAGGGGATCGGACTGAAGCTTTCTTT. The rearrangement links TRBV2 to TRBJ1-1; TRBD1 matches 7 bases. The V segment lost 6 bases and the J segment 5 bases; nucleotides outside the gene matches: 9. This CDR3 has 14 amino acids. CDR1 and CDR2 (germline): SNHLY, FYNNEI.

This chain connects TRBV9 to TRBJ1-6; 8 nucleotides agree with TRBD1. This CDR3 is 14 amino acids long. The germline V gene encodes CDR1 SGDLS and CDR2 YYNGEE. Losses at the gene ends were 3 bases for V and 7 bases for J; bases not matched to a gene: 3. The CDR3 bases are TGTGCCAGCAGCGAGGGACAGGCCAATTCACCCCTCCACTTT. It codes for CASSEGQANSPLHF.

The V gene is TRBV7-2, the J gene TRBJ2-1; TRBD2 aligns across 8 bases. The CDR3 consists of 13 residues. Trimming at V came to 8 bases and at J to 15 bases, leaving 15 bases not matched to a gene. Germline CDR1 and CDR2: SGHTA and FQGNSA. The CDR3 sequence: CASGNPRAGAGFF. In DNA form, the CDR3 reads TGTGCCAGCGGAAACCCAAGAGCGGGAGCCGGGTTCTTC.

This chain links TRBV27 with TRBJ1-2, with D maybe TRBD1 (6 bases). The CDR3 consists of 15 residues. The germline V and J ends were trimmed by 5 bases and 3 bases, with 16 bases remaining between them. Germline V gene lookup returns CDR1 MNHEY and CDR2 SMNVEV (reference sequence). The CDR3 region is CASSASTGPDYGYTF. For the CDR3, the DNA is TGTGCCAGCAGTGCCTCGACAGGACCTGACTATGGCTACACCTTC.

This chain connects TRBV29-1 to TRBJ1-2; no reliable D call. This CDR3 has 13 residues. Trimming cost V 3 bases and J 5 bases, with 13 bases left between them. Germline loops: CDR1 SQVTM, CDR2 ANQGSEA. The CDR3 reads CSVDISGNYGYTF. In DNA, the CDR3 is TGCAGCGTTGATATTTCTGGGAATTATGGCTACACCTTC.

V and J are TRBV12-3 or TRBV12-4 and TRBJ1-2, with D tentatively TRBD1 (6 bases). The CDR3 is made up of 13 amino acids. The V gene lost 3 bases and the J gene lost 8 bases, with 13 bases spanning the gap. This CDR3 is CASSFRGAQGYTF. The CDR3 nucleotides read TGTGCCAGCAGTTTTAGGGGGGCGCAAGGCTACACCTTC.

The rearrangement joins TRBV7-3 to TRBJ1-1; a weak D match, TRBD1 (6 bases). Germline V gene data show CDR1 as SGHTA and CDR2 as FQGTGA. Trimming took off 5 bases at V and 0 bases at J, with 16 bases between the two ends. The CDR3 totals 16 residues. Here the CDR3 DNA reads TGTGCCAGCAGCCCACGAGGACAGAGTTTGAACACTGAAGCTTTCTTT. It yields the protein CASSPRGQSLNTEAFF.

The chain has TRBV14 and TRBJ1-2, with D perhaps matching TRBD1 (5 bases). Germline V gives CDR1 SGHDN, CDR2 FVKESK. This CDR3 has 14 residues. Trimming removed 1 base at V and 8 bases at J, with 14 bases between. The CDR3 here is CASSQGTGLLGYTF. CDR3 DNA: TGTGCCAGCAGCCAAGGAACAGGCCTGCTGGGCTACACCTTC.

This rearrangement joins TRBV19 to TRBJ2-7; the D gene is possibly TRBD1 (5 bases). The CDR3 loop spans 14 amino acids. Germline V lookup: CDR1 LNHDA, CDR2 SQIVND (reference sequence). Trimming cost V 6 bases and J 6 bases, with 18 bases left between them. The CDR3 reads CASSHGRSGSEQYF. The CDR3 bases are TGTGCCAGTAGCCACGGCCGATCAGGGTCCGAGCAGTACTTC.

The chain recombines TRBV24-1 with TRBJ2-1, with 11 bases identical to TRBD2. From germline, CDR1 is KGHDR and CDR2 SFDVKD. The V gene end was trimmed by 3 bases and the J gene end by 6 bases; junction bases not matched to a gene: 6. The CDR3 sequence is 16 residues long. CDR3 sequence reads: CATSDATSGDINEQFF. In nucleotides, the CDR3 is TGTGCCACCAGTGATGCGACTAGCGGGGATATCAATGAGCAGTTCTTC.

This clone has more than one count but fewer than ten. The chain combines TRBV5-6 with TRBJ2-7; D remains ambiguous. In germline, CDR1 is SGHDT, CDR2 YYEEEE. Trimming removed 3 bases from V and 4 bases from J, with 5 bases in between. CDR3 size: 11 residues. The chain's CDR3 is CASSSLYEQYF. The CDR3 DNA follows: TGTGCCAGCAGCTCCTTATACGAGCAGTACTTC.

The chain combines TRBV5-6 with TRBJ1-6, with unresolved D. V lost 2 bases and J 6 bases, leaving 9 bases between the germline ends. Germline-derived CDR1 and CDR2 are SGHDT and YYEEEE. CDR3 length equals 14 residues. CDR3 loop: CASSFSTRNSPLHF. The CDR3 region has the DNA TGTGCCAGCAGCTTCTCAACCCGTAATTCACCCCTCCACTTT.

CDR3 amino acids: CASSSTGGWTEAFF. In DNA, the CDR3 is TGTGCCAGCAGTAGTACAGGGGGATGGACTGAAGCTTTCTTT. The rearrangement links TRBV27 to TRBJ1-1, with 8 bases that match TRBD1. The CDR3 spans 14 residues. The germline V gene encodes CDR1 MNHEY and CDR2 SMNVEV (reference sequence). Trimming removed 5 bases from V and 5 bases from J; junction bases left unmatched: 7.

V gene TRBV9 combines with J gene TRBJ2-2; D gene uncertain. Trimming removed 0 bases at V and 0 bases at J, with 9 bases between. The germline CDR1 and CDR2 sequences are SGDLS and YYNGEE. The CDR3 totals 16 residues. Here the CDR3 reads CASSVVARSNTGELFF. The CDR3 nucleotides are TGTGCCAGCAGCGTAGTTGCCCGATCGAACACCGGGGAGCTGTTTTTT.

The chain links TRBV28 to TRBJ1-4; TRBD1 is a possible D gene (5 bases). Germline assignment: CDR1 MDHEN and CDR2 SYDVKM. This CDR3 comprises 15 residues. V lost 6 bases to trimming and J lost 8 bases, with 19 bases between them. The CDR3 nucleotides are TGTGCCAGCAGATCCCCAGGGAGAGACAAAGAAAAACTGTTTTTT. As protein: CASRSPGRDKEKLFF. The entire variable domain, with the rest obtained from reference TRBV28 and TRBJ1-4, is as follows: DVKVTQSSRYLVKRTGEKVFLECVQDMDHENMFWYRQDPGLGLRLIYFSYDVKMKEKGDIPEGYSVSREKKERFSLILESASTNQTSMYLCASRSPGRDKEKLFFGSGTQLSVL.

The rearrangement uses TRBV5-4 and TRBJ2-5, with D hard to call. The germline V gene encodes CDR1 SGHNT and CDR2 YYREEE (reference sequence). The CDR3 is 15 amino acids. The V gene lost 0 bases and the J gene lost 4 bases, with 13 bases spanning the gap. In nucleotides, the CDR3 is TGTGCCAGCAGCTTGGCCGTCACGGGTGGAGAGACCCAGTACTTC. Its translation is CASSLAVTGGETQYF.

The V call is TRBV10-3, the J call TRBJ2-1, with 7 bases lining up with TRBD2. Trimming took 2 bases from V and 5 from J; bases not matched to a gene: 9. There are 16 residues in the CDR3. Germline V gene data show CDR1 as ENHRY and CDR2 as SYGVKD. The CDR3 nucleotides are TGTGCCATCAGTGAGCCATATAGCGGGCTAGACAATGAGCAGTTCTTC. This gives the protein CAISEPYSGLDNEQFF.